This is a list of T cell receptor beta chains from one sample in a study of T cell responses to AZD1222 COVID-19 vaccine. Data came from immunoSEQ multiplex PCR; TCRdb stores just in-frame clones and leaves some out. Of 150,000 or so clones listed, 85% to 95% are singletons. The specimen comprised peripheral blood, sampled on day 0 of AZD1222 vaccination. The receptors shown here come from an adult in good health. CDR3s include the opening cysteine and the closing phenylalanine or tryptophan. The order of the fields is J gene, V gene, D gene, clone size, CDR3 DNA, CDR3 protein. A D gene is named only where the DNA matches it firmly. Clone size is not always given. Where it is, it says once, few, many or a class for expanded clones.

j_gene: TRBJ1-3; v_gene: TRBV5-1; d_gene: TRBD1; abundance: -; CDR3nt: TGCGCCAGCAGCTCGACAGGGGGAAACACCATATATTTT; CDR3aa: CASSSTGGNTIYF
j_gene: TRBJ1-2; v_gene: TRBV7-2; d_gene: TRBD1; abundance: -; CDR3nt: TGTGCCAGCAGCTTCGACAGGGGAAGCGGCTACACCTTC; CDR3aa: CASSFDRGSGYTF
j_gene: TRBJ2-7; v_gene: TRBV6-6; d_gene: -; abundance: -; CDR3nt: TGTGCCAGCAGCATGCCTTTCCCCTACGAGCAGTACTTC; CDR3aa: CASSMPFPYEQYF
j_gene: TRBJ1-4; v_gene: TRBV18; d_gene: TRBD1; abundance: -; CDR3nt: TGTGCCAGCTCACCCCTTATCGTCGGGACAGGGTTTGAAGAAAAACTGTTTTTT; CDR3aa: CASSPLIVGTGFEEKLFF
j_gene: TRBJ1-2; v_gene: TRBV28; d_gene: -; abundance: -; CDR3nt: TGTGCCATCTCGAGCCTTCCCTATGGCTACACCTTC; CDR3aa: CAISSLPYGYTF
j_gene: TRBJ1-1; v_gene: TRBV6-1; d_gene: -; abundance: -; CDR3nt: TGTGCCAGCAGTGAAGGTTTTCTGGGTAACACTGAAGCTTTCTTT; CDR3aa: CASSEGFLGNTEAFF
j_gene: TRBJ2-7; v_gene: TRBV19; d_gene: -; abundance: -; CDR3nt: TGTGCCAGTAGTTCCGTGGAGGGAGGTGAGCAGTACTTC; CDR3aa: CASSSVEGGEQYF
j_gene: TRBJ1-5; v_gene: TRBV5-5; d_gene: -; abundance: -; CDR3nt: TGTGCCAGCAGCTTGGGTAGGACAACTTATCAGCCCCAGCATTTT; CDR3aa: CASSLGRTTYQPQHF
j_gene: TRBJ1-1; v_gene: TRBV14; d_gene: -; abundance: -; CDR3nt: TGTGCCAGCAGCCAAGAGGGCAAGGGAATGAGCGACACTGAAGCTTTCTTT; CDR3aa: CASSQEGKGMSDTEAFF
j_gene: TRBJ2-3; v_gene: TRBV6-1; d_gene: -; abundance: -; CDR3nt: TGTGCCAGCAGTCCGAGAGATACGCAGTATTTT; CDR3aa: CASSPRDTQYF
j_gene: TRBJ1-5; v_gene: TRBV21-1; d_gene: -; abundance: -; CDR3nt: TGTGCCAGCAGCACTCCCGGTAGGCAGCCCCAGCATTTT; CDR3aa: CASSTPGRQPQHF
j_gene: TRBJ2-7; v_gene: TRBV7-9; d_gene: -; abundance: -; CDR3nt: TGTGCCAGCAGCTTATTTGGGACTCACGACTACGAGCAGTACTTC; CDR3aa: CASSLFGTHDYEQYF
j_gene: TRBJ2-7; v_gene: TRBV7-9; d_gene: -; abundance: -; CDR3nt: TGTGCCAGCAGCTCTTTGGTCAAGGGCGCCTACGAGCAGTACTTC; CDR3aa: CASSSLVKGAYEQYF
j_gene: TRBJ2-5; v_gene: TRBV6-5; d_gene: -; abundance: -; CDR3nt: TGTGCCAGCAGTTACGAGCGGCTAGCAGAGACCCAGTACTTC; CDR3aa: CASSYERLAETQYF
j_gene: TRBJ1-2; v_gene: TRBV6-1; d_gene: TRBD1; abundance: -; CDR3nt: TGTGCCAGCAGTGAATGGGACAGCCCCTATGGCTACACCTTC; CDR3aa: CASSEWDSPYGYTF
j_gene: TRBJ1-1; v_gene: TRBV5-1; d_gene: -; abundance: -; CDR3nt: TGCGCCAGCAGGACGTCCATGAACACTGAAGCTTTCTTT; CDR3aa: CASRTSMNTEAFF
j_gene: TRBJ2-5; v_gene: TRBV2; d_gene: -; abundance: -; CDR3nt: TGTGCCAGCAGTGAAGCGGGGTTTTACTTC; CDR3aa: CASSEAGFYF
j_gene: TRBJ1-4; v_gene: TRBV18; d_gene: -; abundance: -; CDR3nt: TGTGCCAGCTCACCCCAGGGTTATGAAAAACTGTTTTTT; CDR3aa: CASSPQGYEKLFF
j_gene: TRBJ1-2; v_gene: TRBV28; d_gene: -; abundance: -; CDR3nt: TGTGCCAGCAGCGACACCCAAGAGTTAGGCTACACCTTC; CDR3aa: CASSDTQELGYTF
j_gene: TRBJ1-2; v_gene: TRBV7-2; d_gene: -; abundance: once; CDR3nt: TGTGCCACCCGAGAGGGTCCAGTTGGGTATGGCTACACCTTC; CDR3aa: CATREGPVGYGYTF
j_gene: TRBJ2-7; v_gene: TRBV30; d_gene: -; abundance: -; CDR3nt: TGTGCCTGGAGTGTAGGGGGCTACGAGCAGTACTTC; CDR3aa: CAWSVGGYEQYF
j_gene: TRBJ1-4; v_gene: TRBV7-8; d_gene: TRBD1; abundance: -; CDR3nt: TGTGCCAGCAGCTCCGGACAGGTTAATGAAAAACTGTTTTTT; CDR3aa: CASSSGQVNEKLFF
j_gene: TRBJ2-7; v_gene: TRBV6-2/TRBV6-3; d_gene: -; abundance: -; CDR3nt: TGTGCCAGCAGCTCGGGACCGTCCTACGAGCAGTACTTC; CDR3aa: CASSSGPSYEQYF
j_gene: TRBJ2-7; v_gene: TRBV6-5; d_gene: -; abundance: -; CDR3nt: TGTGCCAGCAGCTCCGTAAGCTCCTACGAGCAGTACTTC; CDR3aa: CASSSVSSYEQYF
j_gene: TRBJ1-3; v_gene: TRBV19; d_gene: TRBD1; abundance: -; CDR3nt: TGTGCCAGTAGTATTACCGCTACAGGGGTCTCTGGAAACACCATATATTTT; CDR3aa: CASSITATGVSGNTIYF
j_gene: TRBJ1-1; v_gene: TRBV18; d_gene: -; abundance: -; CDR3nt: TGTGCCAGCTCGCAACAAAGGAACACTGAAGCTTTCTTT; CDR3aa: CASSQQRNTEAFF
j_gene: TRBJ1-1; v_gene: TRBV10-3; d_gene: -; abundance: -; CDR3nt: TGTGCCAGCGGAGTAGGGAACACTGAAGCTTTCTTT; CDR3aa: CASGVGNTEAFF
j_gene: TRBJ2-1; v_gene: TRBV4-3; d_gene: -; abundance: -; CDR3nt: TGCGCCAGCAGCCAAGATCACGGCAGCTCCTACAATGAGCAGTTCTTC; CDR3aa: CASSQDHGSSYNEQFF
j_gene: TRBJ2-7; v_gene: TRBV4-2; d_gene: TRBD1; abundance: -; CDR3nt: TGTGCCAGCAGCCAGTCCTCCGGGACAGCGTACGAGCAGTACTTC; CDR3aa: CASSQSSGTAYEQYF
j_gene: TRBJ2-7; v_gene: TRBV7-2; d_gene: -; abundance: once; CDR3nt: TGTGCCAGCAGCTTAAGTGGGGGATACGAGCAGTACTTC; CDR3aa: CASSLSGGYEQYF
j_gene: TRBJ1-2; v_gene: TRBV2; d_gene: -; abundance: -; CDR3nt: TGTGCCAGCAGTCAACAGGGTGTGGATGGCTACACCTTC; CDR3aa: CASSQQGVDGYTF
j_gene: TRBJ1-2; v_gene: TRBV12-3/TRBV12-4; d_gene: -; abundance: -; CDR3nt: TGTGCCAGCAGTCGACAGCGCTATGGCTACACCTTC; CDR3aa: CASSRQRYGYTF
j_gene: TRBJ2-3; v_gene: TRBV15; d_gene: TRBD2; abundance: -; CDR3nt: TGTGCCACCCAGCCTCTTAGCGGGGGGGAAGATACGCAGTATTTT; CDR3aa: CATQPLSGGEDTQYF
j_gene: TRBJ1-2; v_gene: TRBV30; d_gene: TRBD1; abundance: -; CDR3nt: TGTGCCTGGGGCAAAAAAGACAGGGGGTATGGCTACACCTTC; CDR3aa: CAWGKKDRGYGYTF
j_gene: TRBJ2-1; v_gene: TRBV3-1/TRBV3-2; d_gene: TRBD2; abundance: -; CDR3nt: TGTGCCAGCAGCCAAGTACTAGCGGGAGGGCCGGGTAGGGGCAATGAGCAGTTCTTC; CDR3aa: CASSQVLAGGPGRGNEQFF
j_gene: TRBJ1-2; v_gene: TRBV10-1; d_gene: -; abundance: -; CDR3nt: TGCGCCAGCAGCGACGATCCGGGACGGGGCTATGGCTACACCTTC; CDR3aa: CASSDDPGRGYGYTF
j_gene: TRBJ2-7; v_gene: TRBV5-1; d_gene: -; abundance: -; CDR3nt: TGCGCCAGCTCCCAGAAGGGAGTTCTCTACGAGCAGTACTTC; CDR3aa: CASSQKGVLYEQYF
j_gene: TRBJ2-1; v_gene: TRBV9; d_gene: TRBD2; abundance: -; CDR3nt: TGTGCCAGCAGCCCGGGACTAGCGGGCGTTAATGAGCAGTTCTTC; CDR3aa: CASSPGLAGVNEQFF
j_gene: TRBJ1-6; v_gene: TRBV5-8; d_gene: TRBD1; abundance: -; CDR3nt: TGTGCCAGCAGTCGGACAGGGAGCTCCTATAATTCACCCCTCCACTTT; CDR3aa: CASSRTGSSYNSPLHF
j_gene: TRBJ1-1; v_gene: TRBV7-8; d_gene: -; abundance: -; CDR3nt: TGTGCCAGCAGCTTAACGCCCGCTCTAGAAGCTTTCTTT; CDR3aa: CASSLTPALEAFF
j_gene: TRBJ1-2; v_gene: TRBV27; d_gene: -; abundance: -; CDR3nt: TGTGCCAGCAGTTCCACCCGGGGGGGCGTCGCCTCTTATGGCTACACCTTC; CDR3aa: CASSSTRGGVASYGYTF
j_gene: TRBJ2-2; v_gene: TRBV7-9; d_gene: -; abundance: -; CDR3nt: TGTGCCAGCACCCCGACGAGGGGGGACACCGGGGAGCTGTTTTTT; CDR3aa: CASTPTRGDTGELFF
j_gene: TRBJ2-7; v_gene: TRBV5-1; d_gene: TRBD1; abundance: -; CDR3nt: TGCGCCAGCAGCTTGCTGGGACAGGGATCCTACGAGCAGTACTTC; CDR3aa: CASSLLGQGSYEQYF
j_gene: TRBJ1-5; v_gene: TRBV7-9; d_gene: -; abundance: -; CDR3nt: TGTGCCAGCAGCTTAGCAGCCCAGCCCCAGCATTTT; CDR3aa: CASSLAAQPQHF
j_gene: TRBJ2-2; v_gene: TRBV5-3; d_gene: -; abundance: -; CDR3nt: TGTGCCAGAAGATTGGGGACACTGAACACCGGGGAGCTGTTTTTT; CDR3aa: CARRLGTLNTGELFF
j_gene: TRBJ1-3; v_gene: TRBV5-8; d_gene: -; abundance: -; CDR3nt: TGTGCCAGCAGCTCCGATCCTTTCCTCGGGGGGGGCTCTGGAAACACCATATATTTT; CDR3aa: CASSSDPFLGGGSGNTIYF
j_gene: TRBJ2-1; v_gene: TRBV21-1; d_gene: -; abundance: -; CDR3nt: TGTGCCAGCAGCAAAGGGGAGGGTCTAGCGTACAATGAGCAGTTCTTC; CDR3aa: CASSKGEGLAYNEQFF